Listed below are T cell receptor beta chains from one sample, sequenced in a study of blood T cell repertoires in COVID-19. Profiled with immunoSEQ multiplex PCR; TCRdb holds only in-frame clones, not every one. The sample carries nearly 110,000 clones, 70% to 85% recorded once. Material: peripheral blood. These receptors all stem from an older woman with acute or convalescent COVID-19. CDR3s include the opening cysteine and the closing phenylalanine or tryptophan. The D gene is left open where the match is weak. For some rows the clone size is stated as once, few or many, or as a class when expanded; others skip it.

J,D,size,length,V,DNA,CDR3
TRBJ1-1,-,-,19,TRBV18,TGTGCCAGCTCACCACGCCATTCAAAATGGAGATTGACGTACACTGAAGCTTTCTTT,CASSPRHSKWRLTYTEAFF
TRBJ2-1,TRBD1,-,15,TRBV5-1,TGCGCCAGCAGCGCGGGACAGGGTCCCTACAATGAGCAGTTCTTC,CASSAGQGPYNEQFF
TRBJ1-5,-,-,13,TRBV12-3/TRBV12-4,TGTGCCATTAGGAGGCTGCGCGGGGAGCCCCAGCATTTT,CAIRRLRGEPQHF
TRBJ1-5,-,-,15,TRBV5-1,TGCGCCAGCAGCGAGCAGGGTTATAGCAATCAGCCCCAGCATTTT,CASSEQGYSNQPQHF
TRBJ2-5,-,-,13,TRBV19,TGTGCCAGTAGTACGTTCAGTCAAGAGACCCAGTACTTC,CASSTFSQETQYF
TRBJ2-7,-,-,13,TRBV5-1,TGCGCCAGCAGTAGTCAGGGAACCTACGAGCAGTACTTC,CASSSQGTYEQYF
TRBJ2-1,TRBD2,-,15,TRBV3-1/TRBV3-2,TGTGCCAGCAGCCCTAGCGGGGGGGCCTGGGATGAGCAGTTCTTC,CASSPSGGAWDEQFF
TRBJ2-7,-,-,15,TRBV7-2,TGTGCCAGCAGCTTAAACCCTACCCGGTCCTACGAGCAGTACTTC,CASSLNPTRSYEQYF
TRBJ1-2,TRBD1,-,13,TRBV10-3,TGTGCCATCAGGATAGACAGGGGCCACGGCTACACCTTC,CAIRIDRGHGYTF
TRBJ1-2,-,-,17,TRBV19,TGTGCCAGTAGTCCACGTGGACAGACGTCGGCTAACTATGGCTACACCTTC,CASSPRGQTSANYGYTF
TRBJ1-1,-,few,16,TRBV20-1,TGCAGTGCTAGTAGGTCGGGGGGACTCATGAACACTGAAGCTTTCTTT,CSASRSGGLMNTEAFF
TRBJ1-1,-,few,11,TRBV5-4,TGTGCCACCTCACGGGGCACTGAAGCTTTCTTT,CATSRGTEAFF
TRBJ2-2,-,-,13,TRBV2,TGTGCCAGCAGTGTGCGAGGGTCCGGGGAGCTGTTTTTT,CASSVRGSGELFF
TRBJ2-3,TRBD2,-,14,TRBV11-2,TGTGCCAGCAGGACTAGCGGGGCCCCGGATACGCAGTATTTT,CASRTSGAPDTQYF
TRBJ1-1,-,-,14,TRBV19,TGTGCCAGTAGTATAACGGGGGGGTCCACTGAAGCTTTCTTT,CASSITGGSTEAFF
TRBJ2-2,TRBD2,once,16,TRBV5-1,TGCGCCAGCAGCTTGGCTTCAGGAGCGGGGGCCGGGGAGCTGTTTTTT,CASSLASGAGAGELFF
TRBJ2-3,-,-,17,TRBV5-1,TGCGCCAGCAGCTTGCCCCCCCCTAGCCCAGGTACAGATACGCAGTATTTT,CASSLPPPSPGTDTQYF
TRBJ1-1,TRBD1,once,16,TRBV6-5,TGTGCCAGCAGTTACTCGGGGACAGGGAGTCTAACTGAAGCTTTCTTT,CASSYSGTGSLTEAFF
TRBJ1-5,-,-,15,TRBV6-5,TGTGCCAGCAGGGATAAAAAGGGGGGCAATCAGCCCCAGCATTTT,CASRDKKGGNQPQHF
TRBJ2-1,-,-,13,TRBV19,TGTGCCAGTAGTTCTACAGGGTTGGGTGAGCAGTTCTTC,CASSSTGLGEQFF
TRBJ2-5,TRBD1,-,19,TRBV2,TGTGCCAGCGGAGGCAGGGGGCGCGGATATGCCCCCACCAAGAGGACCCAGTACTTC,CASGGRGRGYAPTKRTQYF
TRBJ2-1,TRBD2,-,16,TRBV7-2,TGTGCCAGCAGCCCCACCGCTAGCGGGGGGGCCAATGAGCAGTTCTTC,CASSPTASGGANEQFF
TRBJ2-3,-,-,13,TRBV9,TGTGCCAGCACCTCGGGGGACGCAGGTACGCAGTATTTT,CASTSGDAGTQYF
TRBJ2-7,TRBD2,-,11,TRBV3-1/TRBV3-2,TGTGCCAGCAGCGTCCGACTAGCGCAGTACTTC,CASSVRLAQYF
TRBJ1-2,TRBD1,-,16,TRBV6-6,TGTGCCAGCAGATATTGGGGACAGGGGCTTGGTAACGGCTACACCTTC,CASRYWGQGLGNGYTF
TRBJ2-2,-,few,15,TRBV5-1,TGCGCCAGCAGCTTGCAGGTCTCCGACACCGGGGAGCTGTTTTTT,CASSLQVSDTGELFF
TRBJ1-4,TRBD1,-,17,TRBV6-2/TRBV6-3,TGTGCCAGCAGCCCTCGACAGGGTCCCACAACTAATGAAAAACTGTTTTTT,CASSPRQGPTTNEKLFF
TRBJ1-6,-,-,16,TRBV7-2,TGTGCCAGCAGCTTAAAAGTTGAGTTCCCTAATTCACCCCTCCACTTT,CASSLKVEFPNSPLHF
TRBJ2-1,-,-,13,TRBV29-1,TGCAGCGTATCGGGTTTCTCCTACAATGAGCAGTTCTTC,CSVSGFSYNEQFF
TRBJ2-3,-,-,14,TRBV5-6,TGTGCCAGCAGCCTGTTGATGGGAGTAGATACGCAGTATTTT,CASSLLMGVDTQYF
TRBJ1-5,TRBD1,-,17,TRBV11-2,TGTGCCAGCAGCTTAGTAGGGACAGCTCGGGGTAATCAGCCCCAGCATTTT,CASSLVGTARGNQPQHF
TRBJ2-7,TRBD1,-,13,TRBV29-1,TGCAGCGTTTCCCGGGACAGGGGGTACGAGCAGTACTTC,CSVSRDRGYEQYF
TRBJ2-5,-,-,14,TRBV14,TGTGCCAGCAGCCGCCTAGCGATTTGGGAGACCCAGTACTTC,CASSRLAIWETQYF
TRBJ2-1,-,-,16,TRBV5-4,TGTGCCAGCAGCTTGGCCAGGGGCGACGGCTACAATGAGCAGTTCTTC,CASSLARGDGYNEQFF
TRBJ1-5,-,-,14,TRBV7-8,TGTGCCAGCAGCCCGAGGACGGGGAATCAGCCCCAGCATTTT,CASSPRTGNQPQHF
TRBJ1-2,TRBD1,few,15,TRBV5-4,TGTGCCAGCAGCTTGGCGACAGGGGCGTCGGAGGGCTACACCTTC,CASSLATGASEGYTF
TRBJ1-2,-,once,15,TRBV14,TGTGCCAGCAGCCAGGTCCCCGGGGAGCTCTATGGCTACACCTTC,CASSQVPGELYGYTF
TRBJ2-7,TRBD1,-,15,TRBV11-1,TGTGCCAGCAGTCCTGACAGGGTAAGGGGCTTCGAGCAGTACTTC,CASSPDRVRGFEQYF
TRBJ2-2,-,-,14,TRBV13,TGTGCCAGCAGCTTAGGCTTCCTAGTCGGGGAGCTGTTTTTT,CASSLGFLVGELFF
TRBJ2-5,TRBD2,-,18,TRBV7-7,TGTGCTAGCAGCTTACGTCCGCCGGGGGGGAGGGCCCGAGAGACCCAGTACTTC,CASSLRPPGGRARETQYF
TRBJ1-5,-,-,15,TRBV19,TGTGCCAGTAGTCGTTCGAGAGATAGCAATCAGCCCCAGCATTTT,CASSRSRDSNQPQHF
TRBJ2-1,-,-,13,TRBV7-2,TGTGCCAGCAGTTTGGGAGTTGGTAATGAGCAGTTCTTC,CASSLGVGNEQFF
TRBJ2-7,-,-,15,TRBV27,TGTGCCAGCAGTTTATCGAGAGCTGGTACTGACGAGCAGTACTTC,CASSLSRAGTDEQYF
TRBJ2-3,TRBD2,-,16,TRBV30,TGTGCCTGGAACCCGGGACTAGCGGGAGGTGGAGATACGCAGTATTTT,CAWNPGLAGGGDTQYF
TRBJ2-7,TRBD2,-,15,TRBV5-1,TGCGCCAGCAGCTACTCCGGGGGGATAAGTTACGAGCAGTACTTC,CASSYSGGISYEQYF
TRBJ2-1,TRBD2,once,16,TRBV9,TGTGCCAGCAGCGGGATCGGGAGGGGGTCCTACAATGAGCAGTTCTTC,CASSGIGRGSYNEQFF
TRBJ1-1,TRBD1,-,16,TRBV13,TGTGCCAGCAGCTCGACAGGGGCCATCAGAAGGACTGAAGCTTTCTTT,CASSSTGAIRRTEAFF
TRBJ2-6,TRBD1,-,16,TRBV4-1,TGCGCCAGCGGGGACAGCCACAACTCTGGGGCCAACGTCCTGACTTTC,CASGDSHNSGANVLTF
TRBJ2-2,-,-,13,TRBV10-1,TGCGCCAGCAGTGGGGGAGGCACCGGGGAGCTGTTTTTT,CASSGGGTGELFF